The 15 T cell receptor beta chains reported below all come from one sample, sequenced in a study of blood T cell repertoires in COVID-19. Measured with immunoSEQ multiplex PCR; TCRdb has only the in-frame clones, and not every one. The table lists around 170,000 clones, 85% to 90% of them singletons, with 2.5% to 3.5% in the top ten. The sequenced sample was peripheral blood. These receptors were obtained from a woman under 40 with active or convalescent COVID-19.

This chain joins TRBV7-8 and TRBJ1-4, with D tentatively TRBD1 (6 bases). Germline CDR1 and CDR2: SGHVS and FQNEAQ. V was cut by 4 bases and J by 3 bases, with 12 bases left in between. The CDR3 spans 15 residues. CDR3: CASSSSRGANEKLFF. DNA for the CDR3: TGTGCCAGCAGCTCAAGCAGGGGTGCTAATGAAAAACTGTTTTTT.

V usage is TRBV7-9 and J usage is TRBJ2-1; 8 bases are a match to TRBD2. Losses at the gene ends were 1 base for V and 6 bases for J; bases not matched to a gene: 8. The CDR3 is 16 residues long. CDR1 is SEHNR, CDR2 FQNEAQ, per germline (reference sequence). CDR3 bases: TGTGCCAGCAGCTTAGAGAATAGCGGGGTTATCAATGAGCAGTTCTTC. Amino acids: CASSLENSGVINEQFF. Full variable domain (rest looked up from reference TRBV7-9 and TRBJ2-1): DTGVSQNPRHKITKRGQNVTFRCDPISEHNRLYWYRQTLGQGPEFLTYFQNEAQLEKSRLLSDRFSAERPKGSFSTLEIQRTEQGDSAMYLCASSLENSGVINEQFFGPGTRLTVL.

This chain connects TRBV6-5 to TRBJ1-3; tentative D call: TRBD1 (5 bases). V lost 1 base and J 0 bases, leaving 10 bases between the germline ends. Germline assignment: CDR1 MNHEY and CDR2 SVGAGI. This CDR3 spans 16 amino acids. The CDR3 DNA is TGTGCCAGCAGTTACTTCGGACACCTCTCTGGAAACACCATATATTTT. Translating gives CASSYFGHLSGNTIYF.

The chain links TRBV6-5 to TRBJ1-5; D unresolved. The germline V gene encodes CDR1 MNHEY and CDR2 SVGAGI. The CDR3 totals 13 residues. V dropped 0 bases and J dropped 4 bases, with 4 bases sitting between them. The chain's CDR3 is CASSYSPNQPQHF. CDR3 DNA sequence: TGTGCCAGCAGTTACTCCCCAAATCAGCCCCAGCATTTT.

The rearrangement joins TRBV3-1 (or the pseudogene TRBV3-2) to TRBJ2-5, with TRBD2 matching 7 bases. CDR1 and CDR2 (germline): LGHDT, YNNKEL (reference sequence). Trimming at V came to 1 base and at J to 0 bases, leaving 8 bases not matched to a gene. This CDR3 has 17 residues. CDR3 sequence reads: CASSQVGRGKNQETQYF. CDR3 nucleotides: TGTGCCAGCAGCCAAGTGGGGCGGGGGAAGAACCAAGAGACCCAGTACTTC.

The J gene is TRBJ1-6, the V gene TRBV7-6; D not resolved. Germline values: CDR1 SGHVS, CDR2 FNYEAQ. V lost 2 bases, J lost 6 bases, and 11 bases lay in between. The CDR3 loop spans 15 amino acids. The CDR3 region is CASSLWSQPNSPLHF. In DNA form, the CDR3 reads TGTGCCAGCAGCTTATGGAGCCAGCCTAATTCACCCCTCCACTTT. Full variable domain (outside the CDR3, taken from reference TRBV7-6 and TRBJ1-6): GAGVSQSPRYKVTKRGQDVALRCDPISGHVSLYWYRQALGQGPEFLTYFNYEAQQDKSGLPNDRFSAERPEGSISTLTIQRTEQRDSAMYRCASSLWSQPNSPLHFGNGTRLTVT.

The chain links TRBV4-2 to TRBJ2-7; weak D call: TRBD1 (6 bases). Germline V gives CDR1 LGHNA, CDR2 YNFKEQ. V lost 0 bases to trimming and J lost 4 bases, with 10 bases between them. The CDR3 spans 14 residues. The CDR3 DNA reads TGTGCCAGCAGCCAAGATGGGCAGGGGTACGAGCAGTACTTC. Encoded protein: CASSQDGQGYEQYF.

CDR3 nucleotides: TGTGCCAGCAGTTTACAATTTAGCAATCAGCCCCAGCATTTT. It specifies CASSLQFSNQPQHF. This rearrangement joins TRBV27 to TRBJ1-5; D not certain. Trimming took 2 bases from V and 0 from J, leaving 5 bases between them. The CDR3 has 14 residues. The V gene's germline CDR1 is MNHEY and CDR2 SMNVEV (reference sequence).

The chain recombines TRBV5-6 with TRBJ1-1; D gene ambiguous. CDR3 length equals 11 residues. Germline V gene lookup returns CDR1 SGHDT and CDR2 YYEEEE. V was pared by 2 bases and J by 7 bases, with 6 bases between. This CDR3 reads CASSFVGEAFF. CDR3 nucleotides: TGTGCCAGCAGCTTCGTCGGTGAAGCTTTCTTT.

Concerning this clone: Other nucleotide sequences in the sample specify the same CDR3. The chain uses TRBV18 and TRBJ1-1; no reliable D call. The CDR3 length is 14 residues. V lost 3 bases and J 2 bases, leaving 10 bases between the germline ends. CDR1 KGHSH and CDR2 LQKENI come from the germline V gene. CDR3 region: CASSPGQSNTEAFF. CDR3 DNA: TGTGCCAGCTCACCTGGGCAGTCCAACACTGAAGCTTTCTTT.

This chain uses TRBV10-3 with TRBJ2-1, with TRBD2 matching 9 bases. Looked up from germline, CDR1 is ENHRY and CDR2 is SYGVKD. The V gene end was trimmed by 6 bases and the J gene end by 1 base; junction bases not matched to a gene: 4. This CDR3 has 15 residues. For the CDR3, the DNA is TGTGCCATCAGACCTACTAGCGGGTCCTACAATGAGCAGTTCTTC. Protein product: CAIRPTSGSYNEQFF.

The CDR3 sequence is CASSSPTAMNTEAFF. The CDR3 nucleotides read TGTGCCAGCAGTTCGCCGACAGCGATGAACACTGAAGCTTTCTTT. J is TRBJ1-1 and V is TRBV28; D perhaps matches TRBD1 (5 bases). CDR3 length equals 15 residues. Trimming pared 4 bases from V and 0 bases from J, leaving 12 bases between. Per the germline V gene, CDR1 is MDHEN and CDR2 is SYDVKM.

The V and J genes are TRBV5-1 and TRBJ1-3; D is ambiguous. This CDR3 region has 16 residues. V was trimmed by 4 bases and J by 0 bases, leaving 14 bases between them. Germline assignment: CDR1 SGHRS and CDR2 YFSETQ. This CDR3 is CASSLAFGSSGNTIYF. For the CDR3, the DNA is TGCGCCAGCAGCCTAGCTTTTGGTAGCTCTGGAAACACCATATATTTT.

V and J are TRBV20-1 and TRBJ2-2; D possibly corresponds to TRBD2 (5 bases). With 3 bases removed from V and 1 base from J, the gap between germline ends came to 9 bases. CDR1 DFQATT and CDR2 SNEGSKA come from the germline V gene (reference sequence). The CDR3 is 14 amino acids. The CDR3 sequence: CSASTLENTGELFF. DNA for the CDR3: TGCAGTGCTAGTACACTAGAGAACACCGGGGAGCTGTTTTTT.

This clone was picked up a small number of times. This sequence joins TRBV7-6 and TRBJ1-1, with D possibly being TRBD1 (5 bases). This CDR3 has 17 amino acids. The germline V gene encodes CDR1 SGHVS and CDR2 FNYEAQ. With 5 bases removed from V and 2 bases from J, the gap between germline ends came to 21 bases. The CDR3 bases are TGTGCCAGCAGCCCCAGAACGTCAGGGCAGTTTAACACTGAAGCTTTCTTT. Protein sequence: CASSPRTSGQFNTEAFF. The whole variable domain, filled in from reference TRBV7-6 and TRBJ1-1, reads GAGVSQSPRYKVTKRGQDVALRCDPISGHVSLYWYRQALGQGPEFLTYFNYEAQQDKSGLPNDRFSAERPEGSISTLTIQRTEQRDSAMYRCASSPRTSGQFNTEAFFGQGTRLTVV.